This T cell receptor (beta chain) was observed in a study of human T cells and chemical hapten exposure. A single record per CDR3 protein comes from TCRdb applying MiXCR to the RACE reads. Among 90,000 to 110,000 distinct CDR3 sequences listed, about 34% were seen once. The CDR3 is made up of 16 amino acids. Germline V CDR1 and CDR2: SGHTA, FQGNSA. Trimming left V 4 bases short and J 1 base short, with 15 bases between. Study-wide results and caveats: With alopecia, donors may have immune responses unlike healthy people's. Sensitizing with DPC caused no change in TCRs above 1 in 1000 frequency. While controls formed fewer of them, expanded TCRs formed significantly more large CDR3 similarity clusters.

As regards this clonotype: Its specificity is not known.

The time point: patch test 3, about 24 weeks after DPC sensitization. Regarding treatment: therapeutic diphenylcyclopropenone sensitization with weekly scalp DPC. The source is a man aged 40-49 years with alopecia areata. Some clones in this sample may be carry-over from other donors' samples. Sequenced here: whole blood, sampled in connection with sensitization to the hapten diphenylcyclopropenone (DPC). The chain uses TRBV7-2 and TRBJ2-3, with a weak D call TRBD2 (5 bases). The CDR3 nucleotides are TGTGCCAGCAGCTCCAGGACGGGGAAGGGCACAGATACGCAGTATTTT. Translating gives CASSSRTGKGTDTQYF.